This T cell receptor beta chain is from a study of regulatory T cells in long-lasting Graves disease. Through Arm-PCR of CDR3 regions and iRepertoire HTBI primers, TCR beta libraries were built. TCRdb fed the multiplex PCR reads into MiXCR, producing one record per CDR3 protein. Of hundreds of thousands of distinct CDR3 sequences detected, less than 15% appear once; the ten largest clones hold about 9.1%. The V gene lost 0 bases and the J gene lost 5 bases, with 8 bases spanning the gap. The V gene's germline CDR1 is MGHRA and CDR2 YSYEKL. This CDR3 spans 13 amino acids. Time point indicated: newly diagnosed GD, antithyroid drugs for less than 3 months. The TCR library was prepared using RNA isolated from PBMCs. Xi'an, China, was home to the endocrinology department that provided patients. The same sample was also studied in work on T cells in Graves' hyperthyroidism and ophthalmopathy. Turning to that study: With a duration under 2 months, the hyperthyroidism was newly diagnosed in patients aged 18 to 65. The TCR CDR3 first-round RT-PCR relied on the HTBI primer set.

The chain joins TRBV4-1 to TRBJ2-7; unclear D gene. This TCR came from a man aged 25-40 years with Graves disease. The material was peripheral blood mononuclear cells (PBMCs), obtained at new diagnosis, from a patient treated with antithyroid drugs. CDR3 loop: CASSQDPDDEQYF. CDR3 nucleotide sequence: TGCGCCAGCAGCCAAGATCCAGATGACGAGCAGTACTTC.